A selection of T cell receptor beta chains follows, all from one sample in a study of tumor-infiltrating lymphocytes in oesophageal squamous cell carcinoma. TCRdb reprocessed the PCR reads with MiXCR, giving one entry per CDR3 protein. The table lists roughly 17,000 distinct CDR3 sequences, roughly 50% of them singletons, with just under 45% in the top ten. The sequencing sample was made of normal esophageal tissue next to the tumor. These receptor sequences come from a female donor with esophageal squamous cell carcinoma. Both conserved end residues are part of each CDR3. Fields, in order: J gene, clone size, V gene, D gene, CDR3 protein, CDR3 DNA. A D gene is named only where the DNA matches it firmly. The size field is filled for only some rows; it gives once, few, many or a size class.

TRBJ2-5	many	TRBV11-2	.	CASSLESSGLQDF	TGTGCCAGCAGCTTAGAGTCTTCGGGATTGCAGGACTTC
TRBJ2-1	few	TRBV20-1	TRBD2	CSARDPQREMNEQFF	TGCAGTGCTAGAGACCCCCAGCGGGAGATGAATGAGCAGTTCTTC
TRBJ2-3	.	TRBV7-6	.	CASSLQGLSTDTQYF	TGTGCCAGCAGCCTACAGGGCCTCTCCACAGATACGCAGTATTTT
TRBJ1-4	many	TRBV6-6	.	CASSYGGKRTKWGKLFF	TGTGCCAGCAGTTACGGGGGGAAACGGACAAAATGGGGAAAACTGTTTTTT
TRBJ2-3	many	TRBV6-2/TRBV6-3	TRBD2	CASSYSGGRTDTQYF	TGTGCCAGCAGTTACTCTGGCGGGAGAACAGATACGCAGTATTTT
TRBJ2-7	many	TRBV28	.	CASSLVGLNYEQYF	TGTGCCAGCAGTTTGGTGGGACTGAACTACGAGCAGTACTTC
TRBJ1-2	medium-sized	TRBV7-9	.	CASSSGQSNYGYTF	TGTGCCAGCAGCTCAGGACAGTCTAACTATGGCTACACCTTC
TRBJ2-5	.	TRBV7-9	.	CASSLTRGGETQYF	TGTGCCAGCAGCTTAACCAGGGGCGGAGAGACCCAGTACTTC
TRBJ2-3	few	TRBV7-6	.	CASSFSRGQHLDTQYF	TGTGCCAGCAGCTTTAGCAGGGGACAACACTTGGATACGCAGTATTTT
TRBJ2-7	few	TRBV7-2	.	CASSIAYGKFNEQYF	TGTGCCAGCAGTATCGCGTACGGGAAGTTTAACGAGCAGTACTTC
TRBJ2-5	.	TRBV11-2	TRBD2	CASSPYRSGGRQETQYF	TGTGCCAGCAGCCCATATCGGAGCGGGGGGCGTCAAGAGACCCAGTACTTC
TRBJ2-7	.	TRBV7-2	TRBD2	CASSIRGRSSYEQYF	TGTGCCAGCAGCATACGCGGGAGAAGCTCCTACGAGCAGTACTTC
TRBJ2-7	once	TRBV3-1	TRBD2	CASSKGLAEAYEQYF	TGTGCCAGCAGCAAGGGACTAGCGGAGGCCTACGAGCAGTACTTC
TRBJ2-7	once	TRBV29-1	.	CSVGEKSYEQYF	TGCAGCGTTGGTGAGAAATCCTACGAGCAGTACTTC
TRBJ2-5	.	TRBV27	TRBD1	CATRDRGIETQYF	TGTGCCACCCGGGACAGGGGAATTGAGACCCAGTACTTC
TRBJ2-3	few	TRBV7-8	TRBD1	CASSLGPRGQGDTQYF	TGTGCCAGCAGCTTAGGGCCCAGGGGGCAGGGAGATACGCAGTATTTT
TRBJ1-6	few	TRBV19	TRBD1	CASSTTGVANSPLHF	TGTGCCAGTAGTACGACAGGGGTGGCTAATTCACCCCTCCACTTT
TRBJ2-1	.	TRBV6-1	.	CASNTESSSYEQFF	TGTGCCAGCAACACGGAATCAAGCTCCTACGAGCAGTTCTTC
TRBJ2-7	.	TRBV6-1	TRBD1	CASTQDRDSYEQYF	TGTGCCAGCACCCAGGACAGGGATTCCTACGAGCAGTACTTC
TRBJ2-3	medium-sized	TRBV7-2	.	CASSLAAGQGTDTQYF	TGTGCCAGCAGCTTAGCCGCGGGCCAGGGCACAGATACGCAGTATTTT
TRBJ2-7	.	TRBV7-3	.	CASSLTTGHNEQYF	TGTGCCAGCAGCTTAACCACCGGACACAATGAGCAGTACTTC
TRBJ2-7	.	TRBV7-8	TRBD1	CASSLPGGSGEQYF	TGTGCCAGCAGCCTCCCAGGGGGTTCAGGCGAGCAGTACTTC
TRBJ1-3	.	TRBV5-1	.	CASSGDRPSSGNTIYF	TGCGCCAGCAGCGGTGACAGGCCCTCTTCTGGAAACACCATATATTTT
TRBJ2-6	.	TRBV6-1	TRBD2	CASSTLAGGPDGANVLTF	TGTGCCAGCAGCACCTTAGCGGGAGGGCCAGACGGGGCCAACGTCCTGACTTTC
TRBJ1-2	many	TRBV28	TRBD1	CASRIGTVYGYTF	TGTGCCAGCAGGATTGGGACAGTCTATGGCTACACCTTC
TRBJ2-1	.	TRBV7-3	TRBD2	CASSFGHGLAGGGEQFF	TGTGCCAGCAGCTTTGGTCACGGACTAGCGGGAGGAGGGGAGCAGTTCTTC
TRBJ2-1	medium-sized	TRBV10-1	.	CASSESAGAVEQFF	TGCGCCAGCAGTGAGTCGGCCGGTGCGGTTGAGCAGTTCTTC
TRBJ2-7	.	TRBV7-2	TRBD2	CASSPVATSRYEQYF	TGTGCCAGCAGCCCTGTGGCGACTAGCCGGTACGAGCAGTACTTC
TRBJ1-6	.	TRBV28	.	CASRVGGRGAFSPLHF	TGTGCCAGCAGAGTTGGTGGCAGGGGAGCATTTTCACCCCTCCACTTT
TRBJ1-1	many	TRBV6-1	.	CASAKNTEAFF	TGTGCCAGCGCGAAGAACACTGAAGCTTTCTTT
TRBJ2-3	few	TRBV7-2	TRBD2	CASSPPGLAGGTDTQYF	TGTGCCAGCAGCCCCCCCGGACTAGCGGGGGGTACAGATACGCAGTATTTT
TRBJ2-1	.	TRBV6-2/TRBV6-3	.	CASSEQIKDEQFF	TGTGCCAGCAGTGAACAAATCAAAGATGAGCAGTTCTTC
TRBJ2-7	.	TRBV7-6	TRBD1	CASSWDRESEQYF	TGTGCCAGCAGCTGGGACAGGGAAAGTGAGCAGTACTTC
TRBJ2-1	.	TRBV7-2	TRBD2	CASSLVTSGRFAEQFF	TGTGCCAGCAGCTTAGTGACTAGCGGGAGATTCGCTGAGCAGTTCTTC
TRBJ2-1	.	TRBV5-1	.	CASSLAGEIGGNEQFF	TGCGCCAGCAGCTTGGCCGGAGAGATAGGGGGCAATGAGCAGTTCTTC
TRBJ2-1	.	TRBV7-6	TRBD2	CASSPGLALLPEKQFF	TGTGCCAGCAGCCCTGGACTAGCCCTTCTCCCTGAAAAGCAGTTCTTC
TRBJ2-6	once	TRBV12-3/TRBV12-4	.	CASSFRTF	TGTGCCAGCAGTTTTAGGACTTTC
TRBJ2-3	few	TRBV7-6	.	CASSQSRAEIAQYF	TGTGCCAGCAGCCAATCTAGGGCCGAGATAGCGCAGTATTTT
TRBJ2-1	.	TRBV27	TRBD2	CATYLAGGDNEQFF	TGTGCCACCTACCTAGCGGGGGGTGACAATGAGCAGTTCTTC
TRBJ2-7	many	TRBV11-3	TRBD2	CASSLRGVNEQYF	TGTGCCAGCAGCTTACGGGGGGTCAATGAGCAGTACTTC
TRBJ2-3	.	TRBV11-3	.	CASSWDGVSDTQYF	TGTGCCAGCAGCTGGGACGGGGTTAGCGATACGCAGTATTTT
TRBJ2-5	.	TRBV7-8	TRBD2	CASSSPGLAGRETQYF	TGTGCCAGCAGCTCGCCGGGACTAGCGGGGAGGGAGACCCAGTACTTC
TRBJ2-7	many	TRBV12-3/TRBV12-4	TRBD1	CASSHSTGDYEQYF	TGTGCCAGCAGTCACTCGACAGGGGACTACGAGCAGTACTTC
TRBJ2-5	.	TRBV7-6	TRBD1	CASSLAHRGWETQYF	TGTGCCAGCAGCTTAGCCCACAGGGGCTGGGAGACCCAGTACTTC
TRBJ2-7	medium-sized	TRBV7-6	.	CASSPTSGPSSYEQYF	TGTGCCAGCAGCCCGACCAGCGGGCCGAGCTCCTACGAGCAGTACTTC
TRBJ2-1	many	TRBV5-4	TRBD2	CASSLSGLAGGEQFF	TGTGCCAGCAGCTTGAGTGGGCTAGCGGGAGGAGAGCAGTTCTTC
TRBJ2-7	medium-sized	TRBV7-6	.	CASSSSPYEQYF	TGTGCCAGCAGCTCCTCTCCCTACGAGCAGTACTTC
TRBJ2-7	.	TRBV6-6	TRBD1	CASARQGTYYEQYF	TGTGCCAGCGCTCGACAGGGGACCTACTACGAGCAGTACTTC
TRBJ1-5	.	TRBV7-8	.	CASSPYGTQSDQPQHF	TGTGCCAGCAGCCCGTACGGGACACAGTCGGATCAGCCCCAGCATTTT
TRBJ2-1	.	TRBV28	TRBD1	CASRGQGDNEQFF	TGTGCCAGCAGAGGACAGGGCGACAATGAGCAGTTCTTC
TRBJ2-5	.	TRBV7-2	.	CASSLHPGQYQETQYF	TGTGCCAGCAGCCTCCATCCCGGACAGTACCAAGAGACCCAGTACTTC
TRBJ2-7	.	TRBV7-8	.	CASSRGPLSYNEQYF	TGTGCCAGCAGCCGCGGGCCCCTCTCCTACAATGAGCAGTACTTC
TRBJ1-2	many	TRBV11-2	TRBD1	CASSSDRGRGGYTF	TGTGCCAGCAGCTCGGACAGGGGGAGGGGGGGCTACACCTTC
TRBJ2-5	.	TRBV6-6	.	CASSSTGKETQYF	TGTGCCAGCAGTTCTACAGGGAAAGAGACCCAGTACTTC
TRBJ2-7	.	TRBV28	TRBD1	CASSVDRGYEQYF	TGTGCCAGCAGTGTAGACAGGGGCTACGAGCAGTACTTC
TRBJ2-7	.	TRBV7-6	.	CASSSRHGGGRYEQYF	TGTGCCAGCAGCTCGAGGCATGGGGGGGGGCGCTACGAGCAGTACTTC
TRBJ1-2	.	TRBV7-9	TRBD1	CASSLETGNYGYTF	TGTGCCAGCAGCTTAGAGACAGGGAACTATGGCTACACCTTC